The 24 T cell receptor beta chains presented below share a single source sample, sequenced in a study of early T cells in non-severe SARS-CoV-2 infection. TCRdb reprocessed the 5' RACE reads via MiXCR and lists one record per CDR3 protein. This sample carries tens of thousands of distinct CDR3 sequences, around 12% of them seen once, and the ten largest clones take more than 4.5%. Input material: whole blood. The receptor source for this set is an adult who was a healthcare worker with PCR-confirmed SARS-CoV-2 infection or an uninfected control (not recorded which).

The chain is built from TRBV5-1 and TRBJ2-2; D perhaps matches TRBD1 (6 bases). With 1 base removed from V and 7 bases from J, the gap between germline ends came to 11 bases. In germline, CDR1 is SGHRS, CDR2 YFSETQ. CDR3 length: 14 residues. Here the CDR3 DNA reads TGCGCCAGCAGCTTGTTACAGGGCAACGGGGAGCTGTTTTTT. As protein: CASSLLQGNGELFF.

This clonotype was seen at least ten times. V and J are TRBV3-1 and TRBJ1-1, with D perhaps matching TRBD1 (5 bases). V was shortened by 4 bases and J by 10 bases, with 19 bases between the two germline ends. The length of the CDR3 is 14 residues. CDR1 LGHDT and CDR2 YNNKEL come from the germline V gene (reference sequence). The CDR3 loop reads CASSLGRADRGAFF. The DNA for the CDR3 is TGTGCCAGCAGCCTTGGCAGGGCCGATCGGGGAGCTTTCTTT.

The sample holds a few counts of this clonotype. The J gene is TRBJ2-1, the V gene TRBV2; D not resolved. CDR3 size: 12 residues. The germline gives CDR1 SNHLY, CDR2 FYNNEI. The V end lost 4 bases, the J end lost 3 bases, and 4 bases lay between the germline ends. CDR3 sequence (DNA): TGTGCCAGCAGTGCGGTCTACAATGAGCAGTTCTTC. Encoded protein: CASSAVYNEQFF.

This rearrangement joins TRBV4-2 to TRBJ1-2; D is unclear. The CDR3 length is 16 residues. Germline-derived CDR1 and CDR2 are LGHNA and YNFKEQ. Trimming shortened V by 2 bases and J by 6 bases, and 19 bases separated the two germline ends. CDR3 sequence: CASSQHFNAPGDGYTF. In DNA, the CDR3 is TGTGCCAGCAGCCAACACTTCAATGCCCCCGGCGATGGCTACACCTTC.

This clonotype turned up a few times. The V gene is TRBV29-1, the J gene TRBJ1-2, with a tentative D call TRBD1 (5 bases). Trimming removed 7 bases from V and 5 bases from J, with 11 bases in between. CDR1 and CDR2 (germline): SQVTM, ANQGSEA. The CDR3 contains 11 residues. As DNA, the CDR3 is TGCAGCGCCTCCAGACAGTATGGCTACACCTTC. Its translation is CSASRQYGYTF.

This clonotype was seen only a few times. The chain carries TRBV7-2 and TRBJ2-1; possibly TRBD1 for D (5 bases). This CDR3 contains 13 residues. Trimming shortened V by 6 bases and J by 8 bases, and 14 bases separated the two germline ends. Germline CDR1 is SGHTA and CDR2 is FQGNSA. The CDR3 sequence is CASSRQPGDEQFF. The CDR3 DNA is TGTGCCAGCAGTCGACAGCCTGGCGATGAGCAGTTCTTC.

This chain connects TRBV14 to TRBJ1-1; D might be TRBD1 (5 bases). The CDR3 is made up of 14 amino acids. V lost 4 bases, J lost 5 bases, and 14 bases lay in between. Per germline, CDR1 SGHDN and CDR2 FVKESK. CDR3 bases: TGTGCCAGCAGCCCTGGGGGGGGAAGGACTGAAGCTTTCTTT. Translation gives CASSPGGGRTEAFF.

This clonotype showed up just a few times. The V and J genes are TRBV20-1 and TRBJ2-7; D might be TRBD2 (5 bases). Trimming removed 7 bases from V and 1 base from J, with 14 bases in between. The CDR3 totals 13 residues. The germline V gene encodes CDR1 DFQATT and CDR2 SNEGSKA (reference sequence). CDR3 nucleotide sequence: TGCAGTGTACCGGGGTTCGGGTCCTACGAGCAGTACTTC. It encodes CSVPGFGSYEQYF.

This clonotype was detected many times. This CDR3 is CSARDPGQGAEGYGYTF. As DNA, the CDR3 is TGCAGTGCTAGAGATCCGGGACAGGGGGCGGAAGGCTATGGCTACACCTTC. J is TRBJ1-2 and V is TRBV20-1; 12 bases line up with TRBD1. V shed 0 bases and J 4 bases; nucleotides not matched to a gene: 9. The CDR3 has 17 residues. The germline gives CDR1 DFQATT, CDR2 SNEGSKA (reference sequence).

This chain uses TRBV3-1 with TRBJ1-1, with no clear D. CDR3 length: 12 amino acids. The germline CDR1 and CDR2 sequences are LGHDT and YNNKEL (reference sequence). V gave up 4 bases and J gave up 4 bases, with 7 bases separating them. CDR3 sequence reads: CASSPHGTEAFF. The CDR3 bases are TGTGCCAGCAGCCCCCACGGCACTGAAGCTTTCTTT.

This clonotype occurred many times. The chain recombines TRBV6-5 with TRBJ1-4, with TRBD1 matching 9 bases. There are 15 residues in the CDR3. Trimming took 3 bases from V and 5 from J; bases not matched to a gene: 4. CDR1 is MNHEY and CDR2 is SVGAGI in the germline V gene. The CDR3 region has the DNA TGTGCCAGCAGTTATACGACAGGGGGGAATGAAAAACTGTTTTTT. Translation: CASSYTTGGNEKLFF.

This CDR3 is CASMGAGRGTGELFF. The CDR3 nucleotides read TGTGCCAGCATGGGAGCGGGACGAGGGACCGGGGAGCTGTTTTTT. The chain links TRBV6-2 or TRBV6-3 to TRBJ2-2, with 7 bases that match TRBD2. The germline gives CDR1 MNHEY, CDR2 SVGEGT. V lost 7 bases to trimming and J lost 5 bases; unmatched junction nucleotides: 10. This CDR3 has 15 residues.

In its sample, this clonotype was seen a few times. CDR3 coding DNA: TGCGCCAGCAGCCAAGGGGGTCTAGGTTCGGGTACGCAGTATTTT. Amino acid sequence: CASSQGGLGSGTQYF. This chain links TRBV4-1 with TRBJ2-3; D is ambiguous. The CDR3 length is 15 residues. The germline V gene encodes CDR1 MGHRA and CDR2 YSYEKL. The V gene lost 1 base and the J gene lost 8 bases, with 16 bases spanning the gap.

This clonotype was recorded many times. This chain connects TRBV19 to TRBJ1-5; perhaps TRBD1 as D (5 bases). Germline loops: CDR1 LNHDA, CDR2 SQIVND (reference sequence). V was trimmed by 3 bases and J by 7 bases, leaving 10 bases between them. The CDR3 totals 13 residues. In nucleotides, the CDR3 is TGTGCCAGTAGTATTTCAGGGCGACAGCCCCAGCATTTT. Its protein is CASSISGRQPQHF.

Note on this clonotype: Compared with germline, one end of the junction differs, possibly owing to a read error. This chain uses TRBV29-1 with TRBJ2-7; D gene uncertain. CDR1 is SQVTM and CDR2 is ANQGSEA in the germline V gene. The CDR3 has 11 amino acids. The DNA for the CDR3 is TGCAGCGTTCAAGTCAGGTCTTTAAAATTGTTC. It yields the protein CSVQVRSLKLF.

This clonotype appeared a few times. This rearrangement joins TRBV29-1 to TRBJ1-1; 7 bases are a match to TRBD1. Germline lookup yields CDR1 SQVTM and CDR2 ANQGSEA. The junction had 9 bases not matched to a gene; V was cut back by 7 bases and J by 1 base. The CDR3 length is 14 residues. The CDR3 spells CSGEGDSKNTEAFF. The CDR3 nucleotides read TGCAGCGGTGAGGGGGACAGTAAGAACACTGAAGCTTTCTTT.

V and J are TRBV4-2 and TRBJ2-7; D is ambiguous. CDR3 length: 14 amino acids. Trimming took off 4 bases at V and 3 bases at J, with 13 bases between the two ends. The germline gives CDR1 LGHNA, CDR2 YNFKEQ. CDR3 DNA sequence: TGTGCCAGCAGCCGCTTGGGCAGCATCTACGAGCAGTACTTC. It codes for CASSRLGSIYEQYF.

This clonotype was observed many times. The J gene is TRBJ2-5, the V gene TRBV19, with TRBD2 identical over 8 bases. The V and J ends lost 6 bases and 1 base, in that order; junction bases with no gene match: 4. The germline V gene has CDR1 LNHDA and CDR2 SQIVND (reference sequence). The length of the CDR3 is 14 residues. The CDR3 is CASSRGGFQETQYF. The CDR3 region has the DNA TGTGCCAGTAGCCGGGGGGGTTTCCAAGAGACCCAGTACTTC.

V is TRBV29-1 and J is TRBJ2-7; no firm D call. The V end lost 4 bases, the J end lost 3 bases, and 13 bases lay between the germline ends. This CDR3 has 13 amino acids. Germline V gene data show CDR1 as SQVTM and CDR2 as ANQGSEA. In DNA form, the CDR3 reads TGCAGCGTTGGCGGAGTCGCTCTCTACGAGCAGTACTTC. It encodes CSVGGVALYEQYF.

The table lists this clonotype with a few counts. The chain is built from TRBV2 and TRBJ1-1, with a tentative D call TRBD1 (5 bases). Trimming cost V 8 bases and J 11 bases, with 15 bases left between them. This CDR3 has 11 residues. Germline CDR1 reads SNHLY; CDR2 reads FYNNEI. CDR3 loop: CASERGPGAFF. The CDR3 DNA reads TGTGCCAGCGAGAGGGGCCCTGGGGCTTTCTTT. Full variable domain (missing parts from reference TRBV2 and TRBJ1-1): EPEVTQTPSHQVTQMGQEVILRCVPISNHLYFYWYRQILGQKVEFLVSFYNNEISEKSEIFDDQFSVERPDGSNFTLKIRSTKLEDSAMYFCASERGPGAFFGQGTRLTVV.

The table lists this clonotype with a few counts. The rearrangement joins TRBV20-1 to TRBJ2-3, with 14 bases that match TRBD2. The germline CDR1 and CDR2 sequences are DFQATT and SNEGSKA (reference sequence). The CDR3 runs 19 residues. After removal of 3 bases from V and 4 bases from J, the junction contained 15 bases not matched to a gene. The CDR3 sequence: CSASPWGLAGEISPDTQYF. CDR3 nucleotides: TGCAGTGCTAGCCCCTGGGGACTAGCGGGAGAGATATCCCCAGATACGCAGTATTTT.

This clonotype was seen a handful of times. V usage is TRBV11-3 and J usage is TRBJ1-3; D gene uncertain. Deletions cut 4 bases from V and 4 bases from J, with 11 bases between. The germline V gene has CDR1 SGHNT and CDR2 YENEEA. There are 14 residues in the CDR3. CDR3 bases: TGTGCCAGCAGCTACGGAGATTCGGGAAACACCATATATTTT. Translation: CASSYGDSGNTIYF. Combining the CDR3 with reference TRBV11-3 and TRBJ1-3 gives the whole variable domain EAGVVQSPRYKIIEKKQPVAFWCNPISGHNTLYWYLQNLGQGPELLIRYENEEAVDDSQLPKDRFSAERLKGVDSTLKIQPAELGDSAVYLCASSYGDSGNTIYFGEGSWLTVV.

This rearrangement joins TRBV15 to TRBJ2-3; 9 bases agree with TRBD1. The CDR3 length is 15 residues. Trimming took 5 bases from V and 2 from J; bases not matched to a gene: 5. Germline V gene data show CDR1 as LNHNV and CDR2 as YYDKDF (reference sequence). The CDR3 spells CATSDRDRATDTQYF. CDR3 DNA sequence: TGTGCCACCAGCGACAGGGACAGGGCCACAGATACGCAGTATTTT. The variable domain in full, with the rest retrieved from reference TRBV15 and TRBJ2-3, is DAMVIQNPRYQVTQFGKPVTLSCSQTLNHNVMYWYQQKSSQAPKLLFHYYDKDFNNEADTPDNFQSRRPNTSFCFLDIRSPGLGDTAMYLCATSDRDRATDTQYFGPGTRLTVL.

The chain combines TRBV19 with TRBJ2-7; D may be TRBD2 (6 bases). Trimming removed 5 bases from V and 4 bases from J, with 18 bases in between. The CDR3 loop spans 15 amino acids. The germline gives CDR1 LNHDA, CDR2 SQIVND (reference sequence). The CDR3 DNA sequence: TGTGCCAGTAGTGGGGGGAGTTTCTTCCGGTACGAGCAGTACTTC. This sequence encodes CASSGGSFFRYEQYF.